The clone carrying this T cell receptor (beta chain) was seen a single time. The antigen remains undetermined. Distinct nucleotide sequences in the sample also encode this CDR3. This sample was taken from a study of T cell responses to AZD1222 COVID-19 vaccine. The CDR3 length is 13 residues. Germline CDR1 reads MNHEY; CDR2 reads SMNVEV (reference sequence). With 5 bases removed from V and 6 bases from J, the gap between germline ends came to 8 bases. General study findings and limits: Dominant CD4 TCR responses targeted spike regions 160-218 and 743-854. Donors in the cohort were predominantly white British and more often female, and clonal diversity was possibly underestimated. Spike-specific TCR breadth and depth went up after people got two AZD1222 doses. Repertoire sampling occurred only after the peak T cell response.

This table comes from immunoSEQ multiplex PCR, and its TCRdb copy is limited to in-frame clones, with some not included. The data show more than 95,000 clones, with approximately 83% seen just once and around 3.9% held by the top ten. This TCR was recovered from an adult in good health. Specimen: peripheral blood, collected on day 0 of MenACWY control vaccination. The chain uses TRBV27 and TRBJ1-6, with D perhaps matching TRBD1 (6 bases). The CDR3 loop reads CASSPDSNSPLHF. The DNA of the CDR3 is TGTGCCAGCAGTCCGGACAGTAATTCACCCCTCCACTTT.